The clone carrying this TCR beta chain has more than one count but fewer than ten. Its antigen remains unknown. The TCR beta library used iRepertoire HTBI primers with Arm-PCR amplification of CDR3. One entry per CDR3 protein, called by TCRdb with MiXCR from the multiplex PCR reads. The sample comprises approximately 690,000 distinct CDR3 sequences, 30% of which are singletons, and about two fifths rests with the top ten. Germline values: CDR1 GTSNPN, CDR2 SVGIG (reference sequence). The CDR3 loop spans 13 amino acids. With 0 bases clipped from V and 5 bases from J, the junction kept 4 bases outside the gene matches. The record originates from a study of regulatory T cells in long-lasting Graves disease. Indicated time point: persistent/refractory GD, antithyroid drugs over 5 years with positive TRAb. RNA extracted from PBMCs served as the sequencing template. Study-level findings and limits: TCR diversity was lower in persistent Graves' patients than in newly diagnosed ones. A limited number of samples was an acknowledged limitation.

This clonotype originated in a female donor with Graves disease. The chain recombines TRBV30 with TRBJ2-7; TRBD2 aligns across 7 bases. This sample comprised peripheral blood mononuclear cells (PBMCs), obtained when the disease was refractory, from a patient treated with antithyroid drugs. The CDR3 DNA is TGTGCCTGGAGTGTGCGGGAGTGGAACGAGCAGTACTTC. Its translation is CAWSVREWNEQYF. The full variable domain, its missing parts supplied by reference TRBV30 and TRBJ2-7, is SQTIHQWPATLVQPVGSPLSLECTVEGTSNPNLYWYRQAAGRGLQLLFYSVGIGQISSEVPQNLSASRPQDRQFILSSKKLLLSDSGFYLCAWSVREWNEQYFGPGTRLTVT.